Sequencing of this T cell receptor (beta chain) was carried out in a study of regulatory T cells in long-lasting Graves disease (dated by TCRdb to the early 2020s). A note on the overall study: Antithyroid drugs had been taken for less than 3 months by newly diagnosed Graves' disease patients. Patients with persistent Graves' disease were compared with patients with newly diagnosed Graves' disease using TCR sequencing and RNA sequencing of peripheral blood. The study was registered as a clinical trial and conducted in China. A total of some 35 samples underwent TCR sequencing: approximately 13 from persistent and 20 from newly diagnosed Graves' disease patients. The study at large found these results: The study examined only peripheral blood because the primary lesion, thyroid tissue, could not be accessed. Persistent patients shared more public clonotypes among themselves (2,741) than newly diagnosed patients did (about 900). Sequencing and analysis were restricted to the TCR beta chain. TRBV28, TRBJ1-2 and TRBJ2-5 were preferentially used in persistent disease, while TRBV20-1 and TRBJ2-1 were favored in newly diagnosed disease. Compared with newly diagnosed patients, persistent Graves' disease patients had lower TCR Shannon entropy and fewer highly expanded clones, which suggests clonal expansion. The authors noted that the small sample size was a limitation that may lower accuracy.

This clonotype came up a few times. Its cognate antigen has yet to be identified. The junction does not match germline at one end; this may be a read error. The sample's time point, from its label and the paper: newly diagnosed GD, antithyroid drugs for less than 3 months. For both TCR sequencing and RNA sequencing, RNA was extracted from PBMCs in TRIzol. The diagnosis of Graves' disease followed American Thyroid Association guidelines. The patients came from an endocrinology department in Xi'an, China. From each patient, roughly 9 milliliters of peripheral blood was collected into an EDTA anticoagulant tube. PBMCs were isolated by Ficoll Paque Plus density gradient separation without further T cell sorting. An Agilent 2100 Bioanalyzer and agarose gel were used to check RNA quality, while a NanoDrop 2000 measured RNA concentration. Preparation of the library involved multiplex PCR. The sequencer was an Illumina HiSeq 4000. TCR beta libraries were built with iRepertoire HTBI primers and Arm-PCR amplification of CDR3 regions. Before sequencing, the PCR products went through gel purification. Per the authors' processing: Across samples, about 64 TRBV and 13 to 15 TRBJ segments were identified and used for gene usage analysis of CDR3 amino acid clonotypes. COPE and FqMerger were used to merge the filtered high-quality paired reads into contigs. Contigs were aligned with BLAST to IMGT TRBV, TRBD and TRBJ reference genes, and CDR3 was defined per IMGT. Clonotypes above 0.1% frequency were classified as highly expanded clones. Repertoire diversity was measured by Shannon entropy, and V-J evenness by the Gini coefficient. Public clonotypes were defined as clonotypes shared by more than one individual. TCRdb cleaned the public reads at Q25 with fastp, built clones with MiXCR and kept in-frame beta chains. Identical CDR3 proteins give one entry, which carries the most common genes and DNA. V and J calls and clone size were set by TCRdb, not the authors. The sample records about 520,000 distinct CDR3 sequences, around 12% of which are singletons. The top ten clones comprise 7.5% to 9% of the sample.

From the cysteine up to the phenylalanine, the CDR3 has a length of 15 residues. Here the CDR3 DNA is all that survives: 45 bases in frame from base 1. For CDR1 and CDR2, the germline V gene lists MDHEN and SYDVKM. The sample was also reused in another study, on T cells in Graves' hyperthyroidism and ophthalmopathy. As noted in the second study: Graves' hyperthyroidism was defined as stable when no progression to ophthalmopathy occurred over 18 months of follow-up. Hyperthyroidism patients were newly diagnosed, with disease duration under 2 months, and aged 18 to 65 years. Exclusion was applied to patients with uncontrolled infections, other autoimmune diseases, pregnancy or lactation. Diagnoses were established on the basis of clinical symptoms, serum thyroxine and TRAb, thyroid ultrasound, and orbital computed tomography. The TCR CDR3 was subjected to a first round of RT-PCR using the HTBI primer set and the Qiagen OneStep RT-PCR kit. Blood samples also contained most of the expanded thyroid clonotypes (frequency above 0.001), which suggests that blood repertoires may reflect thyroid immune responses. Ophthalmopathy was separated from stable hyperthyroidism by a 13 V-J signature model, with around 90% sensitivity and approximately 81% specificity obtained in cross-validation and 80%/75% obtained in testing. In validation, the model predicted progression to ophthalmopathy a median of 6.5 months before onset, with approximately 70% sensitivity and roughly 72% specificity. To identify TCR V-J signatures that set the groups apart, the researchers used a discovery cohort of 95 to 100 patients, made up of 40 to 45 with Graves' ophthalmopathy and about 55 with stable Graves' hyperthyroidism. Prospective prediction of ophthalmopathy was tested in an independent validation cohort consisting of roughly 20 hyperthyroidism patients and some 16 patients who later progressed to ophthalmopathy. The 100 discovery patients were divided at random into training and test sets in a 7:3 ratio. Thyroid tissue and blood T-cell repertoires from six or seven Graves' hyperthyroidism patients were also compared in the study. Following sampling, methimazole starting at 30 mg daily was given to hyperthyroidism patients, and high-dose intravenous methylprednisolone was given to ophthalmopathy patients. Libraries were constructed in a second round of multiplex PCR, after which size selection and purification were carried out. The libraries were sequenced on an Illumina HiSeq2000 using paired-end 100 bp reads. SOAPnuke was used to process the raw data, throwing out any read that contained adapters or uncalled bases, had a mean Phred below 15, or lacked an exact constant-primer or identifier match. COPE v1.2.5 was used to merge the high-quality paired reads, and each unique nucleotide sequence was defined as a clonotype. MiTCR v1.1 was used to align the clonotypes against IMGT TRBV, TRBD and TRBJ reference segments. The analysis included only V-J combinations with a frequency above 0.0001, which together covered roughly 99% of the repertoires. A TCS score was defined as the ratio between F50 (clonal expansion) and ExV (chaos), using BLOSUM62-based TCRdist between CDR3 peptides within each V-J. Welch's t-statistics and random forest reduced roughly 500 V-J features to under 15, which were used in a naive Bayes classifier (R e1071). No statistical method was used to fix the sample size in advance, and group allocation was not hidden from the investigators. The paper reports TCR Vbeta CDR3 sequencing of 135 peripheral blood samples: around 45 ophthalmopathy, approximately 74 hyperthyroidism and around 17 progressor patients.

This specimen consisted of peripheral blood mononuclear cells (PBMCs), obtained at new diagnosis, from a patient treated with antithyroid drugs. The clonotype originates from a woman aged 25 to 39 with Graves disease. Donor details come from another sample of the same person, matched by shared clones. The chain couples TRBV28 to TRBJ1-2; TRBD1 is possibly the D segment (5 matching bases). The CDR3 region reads CANSTLGGPLYGYTF. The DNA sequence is TGTGCCAACAGTACCCTGGGGGGTCCTCTCTATGGCTACACCTTC.